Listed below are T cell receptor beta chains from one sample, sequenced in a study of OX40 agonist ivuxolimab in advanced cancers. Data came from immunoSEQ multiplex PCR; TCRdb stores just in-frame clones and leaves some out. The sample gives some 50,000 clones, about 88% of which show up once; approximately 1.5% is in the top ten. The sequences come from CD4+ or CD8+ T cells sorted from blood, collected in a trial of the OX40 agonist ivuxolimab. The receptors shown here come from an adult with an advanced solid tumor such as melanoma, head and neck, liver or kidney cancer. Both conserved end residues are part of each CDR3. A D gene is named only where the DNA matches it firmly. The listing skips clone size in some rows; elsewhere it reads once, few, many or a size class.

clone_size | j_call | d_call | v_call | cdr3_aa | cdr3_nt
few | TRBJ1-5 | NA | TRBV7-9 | CASSRGGQPQHF | TGTGCCAGCAGTAGAGGGGGTCAGCCCCAGCATTTT
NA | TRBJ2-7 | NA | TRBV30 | CAWERPRQVNSYEQYF | TGTGCCTGGGAAAGGCCACGACAGGTAAACTCCTACGAGCAGTACTTC
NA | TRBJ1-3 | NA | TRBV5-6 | CASGYRAPRSGNTIYF | TGTGCCAGTGGCTACCGGGCCCCCCGGTCTGGAAACACCATATATTTT
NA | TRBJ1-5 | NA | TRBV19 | CASSPPGNNQPQHF | TGTGCCAGTAGTCCGCCAGGGAACAATCAGCCCCAGCATTTT
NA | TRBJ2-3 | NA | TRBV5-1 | CASSFKGAGTDTQYF | TGCGCCAGCAGCTTTAAAGGGGCGGGCACAGATACGCAGTATTTT
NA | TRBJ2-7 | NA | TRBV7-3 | CASSPTGTSYEQYF | TGTGCCAGCAGCCCGACAGGAACTTCCTACGAGCAGTACTTC
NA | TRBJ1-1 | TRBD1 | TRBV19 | CASTRDRDVTEAFF | TGTGCCAGTACGAGGGACAGGGATGTCACTGAAGCTTTCTTT
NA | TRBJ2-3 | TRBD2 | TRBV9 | CASSRSGSDTQYF | TGTGCCAGCAGCCGCAGCGGGAGTGATACGCAGTATTTT
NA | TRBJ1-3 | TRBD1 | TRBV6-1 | CASKSTGSGNTIYF | TGTGCCAGCAAATCGACAGGGTCTGGAAACACCATATATTTT
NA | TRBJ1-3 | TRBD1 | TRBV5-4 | CASRGDRTGNTIYF | TGTGCCAGCAGGGGGGACAGAACTGGAAACACCATATATTTT
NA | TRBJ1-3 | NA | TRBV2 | CASTLSRSGNTIYF | TGTGCCAGCACGCTTAGCCGATCTGGAAACACCATATATTTT
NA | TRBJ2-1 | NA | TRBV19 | CASSVISSYNEQFF | TGTGCCAGTAGCGTTATATCCTCCTACAATGAGCAGTTCTTC
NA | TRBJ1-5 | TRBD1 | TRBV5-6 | CASSPRRTGQDQPQHF | TGTGCCAGCAGCCCGCGAAGGACAGGGCAGGATCAGCCCCAGCATTTT
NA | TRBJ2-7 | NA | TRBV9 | CASGRAGTHEQYF | TGTGCCAGCGGAAGGGCTGGGACCCACGAGCAGTACTTC
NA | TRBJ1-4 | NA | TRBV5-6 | CASSRGGATNEKLFF | TGTGCCAGCAGCCGGGGGGGTGCAACTAATGAAAAACTGTTTTTT
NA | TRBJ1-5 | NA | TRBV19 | CASSSAGSRGNQPQHF | TGTGCCAGTAGTTCTGCAGGGAGCCGAGGCAATCAGCCCCAGCATTTT
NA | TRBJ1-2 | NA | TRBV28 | CASKGRASGYTF | TGTGCCAGCAAAGGGAGGGCCTCCGGCTACACCTTC
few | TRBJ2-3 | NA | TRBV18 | CASSPGVVDTQYF | TGTGCCAGCTCACCGGGGGTGGTAGATACGCAGTATTTT
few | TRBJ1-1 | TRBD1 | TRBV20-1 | CSARPGQVAFF | TGCAGTGCTAGGCCGGGACAGGTAGCTTTCTTT
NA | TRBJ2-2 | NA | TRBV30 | CAWSVVSGTGELFF | TGTGCCTGGAGTGTAGTGTCCGGGACCGGGGAGCTGTTTTTT
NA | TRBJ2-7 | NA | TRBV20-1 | CSALGSHEQYF | TGCAGTGCTTTGGGTAGCCACGAGCAGTACTTC
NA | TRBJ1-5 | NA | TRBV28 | CASRVGEHDQPQHF | TGTGCCAGCAGGGTCGGGGAGCACGATCAGCCCCAGCATTTT
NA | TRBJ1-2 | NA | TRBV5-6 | CASRIIRGANYGYTF | TGTGCCAGCAGGATTATCAGGGGAGCTAACTATGGCTACACCTTC